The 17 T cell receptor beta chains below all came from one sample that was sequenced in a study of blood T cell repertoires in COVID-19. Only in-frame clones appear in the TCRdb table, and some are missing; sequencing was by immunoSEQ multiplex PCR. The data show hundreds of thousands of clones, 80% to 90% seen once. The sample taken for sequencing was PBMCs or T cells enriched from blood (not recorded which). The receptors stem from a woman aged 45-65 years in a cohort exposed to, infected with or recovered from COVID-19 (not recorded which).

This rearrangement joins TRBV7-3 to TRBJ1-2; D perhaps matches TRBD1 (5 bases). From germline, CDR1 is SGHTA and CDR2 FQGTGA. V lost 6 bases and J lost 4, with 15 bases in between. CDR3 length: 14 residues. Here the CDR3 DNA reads TGTGCCAGCAGTCTTACCGGGCAGGGCTATGGCTACACCTTC. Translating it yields CASSLTGQGYGYTF.

The CDR3 region is CASSSYRGQTEAFF. For the CDR3, the DNA is TGTGCCAGTAGCTCTTACAGGGGGCAAACTGAAGCTTTCTTT. The chain uses TRBV19 and TRBJ1-1; 9 positions agree with TRBD1. This CDR3 has 14 residues. Unmatched junction bases numbered 7, after V lost 6 bases and J lost 5 bases. The germline CDR1 and CDR2 sequences are LNHDA and SQIVND (reference sequence).

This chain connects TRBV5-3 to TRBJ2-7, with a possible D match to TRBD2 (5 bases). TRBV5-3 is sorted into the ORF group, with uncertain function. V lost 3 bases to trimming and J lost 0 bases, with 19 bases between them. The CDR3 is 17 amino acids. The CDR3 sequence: CARSWTVGAAPSYEQYF. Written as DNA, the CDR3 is TGTGCCAGAAGCTGGACTGTAGGCGCAGCACCCTCCTACGAGCAGTACTTC.

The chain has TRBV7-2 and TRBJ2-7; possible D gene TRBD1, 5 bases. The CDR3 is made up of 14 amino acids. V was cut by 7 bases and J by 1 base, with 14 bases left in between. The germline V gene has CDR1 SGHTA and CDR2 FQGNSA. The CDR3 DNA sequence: TGTGCCAGCACCCTTGACAGATTATCCTACGAGCAGTACTTC. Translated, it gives CASTLDRLSYEQYF.

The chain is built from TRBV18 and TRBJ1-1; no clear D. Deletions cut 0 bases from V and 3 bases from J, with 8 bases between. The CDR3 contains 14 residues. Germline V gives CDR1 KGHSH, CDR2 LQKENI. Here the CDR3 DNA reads TGTGCCAGCTCACCACCGACGAGGGACACTGAAGCTTTCTTT. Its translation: CASSPPTRDTEAFF.

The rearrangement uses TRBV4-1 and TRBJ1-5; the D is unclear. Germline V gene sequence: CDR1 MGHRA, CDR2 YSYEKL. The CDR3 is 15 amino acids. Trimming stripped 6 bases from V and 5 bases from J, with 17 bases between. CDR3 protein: CASSLESGGYQPQHF. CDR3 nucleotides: TGCGCCAGCAGTCTCGAGTCGGGAGGGTATCAGCCCCAGCATTTT.

In nucleotides, the CDR3 is TGTGCCAGCAGCGGTTCGCGGCAAGAGACCCAGTACTTC. Protein product: CASSGSRQETQYF. The chain links TRBV7-2 to TRBJ2-5, with unresolved D. The CDR3 runs 13 residues. Germline V gene data show CDR1 as SGHTA and CDR2 as FQGNSA. Between the trimmed V and J ends, which lost 5 bases and 2 bases, there was a span of 9 bases.

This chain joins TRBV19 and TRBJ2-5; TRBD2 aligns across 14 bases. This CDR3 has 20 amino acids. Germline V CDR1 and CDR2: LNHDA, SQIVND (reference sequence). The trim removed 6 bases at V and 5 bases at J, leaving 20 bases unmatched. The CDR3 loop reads CASSKVPGLAGDPPQETQYF. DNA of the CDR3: TGTGCCAGTAGCAAAGTACCGGGACTAGCGGGGGACCCGCCTCAGGAGACCCAGTACTTC.

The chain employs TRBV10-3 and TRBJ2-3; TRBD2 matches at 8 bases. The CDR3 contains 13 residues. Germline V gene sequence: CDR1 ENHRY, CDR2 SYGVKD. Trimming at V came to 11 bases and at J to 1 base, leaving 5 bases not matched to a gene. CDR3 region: CAAEAGGTDTQYF. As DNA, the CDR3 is TGTGCCGCCGAAGCGGGGGGCACAGATACGCAGTATTTT.

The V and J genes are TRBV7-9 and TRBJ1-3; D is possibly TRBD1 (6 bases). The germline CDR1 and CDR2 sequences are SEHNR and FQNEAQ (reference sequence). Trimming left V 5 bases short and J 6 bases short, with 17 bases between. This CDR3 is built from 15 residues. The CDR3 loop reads CASSVYSGTKNTIYF. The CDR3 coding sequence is TGTGCCAGCAGCGTCTACTCCGGGACAAAAAACACCATATATTTT.

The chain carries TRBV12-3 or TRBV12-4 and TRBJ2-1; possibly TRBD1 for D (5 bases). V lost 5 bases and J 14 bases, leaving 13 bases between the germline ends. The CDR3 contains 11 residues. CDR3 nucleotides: TGTGCCAGCAGTCCAGGGATAGGTGAGTTCTTC. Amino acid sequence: CASSPGIGEFF.

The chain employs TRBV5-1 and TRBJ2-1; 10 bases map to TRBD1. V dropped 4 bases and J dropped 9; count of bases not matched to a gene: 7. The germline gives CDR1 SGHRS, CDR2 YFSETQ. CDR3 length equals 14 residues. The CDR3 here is CASSPADRGREQFF. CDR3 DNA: TGCGCCAGCAGCCCCGCCGACAGGGGGCGTGAGCAGTTCTTC.

For the CDR3, the DNA is TGTGCCAGCAGCCAAGAGCAGTGGGACTCCCAGCATTTT. Its translation: CASSQEQWDSQHF. V gene TRBV4-2 combines with J gene TRBJ1-5, with D possibly being TRBD1 (5 bases). CDR1 and CDR2 from the germline V gene are LGHNA and YNFKEQ. This CDR3 comprises 13 residues. The V end lost 0 bases, the J end lost 11 bases, and 11 bases lay between the germline ends.

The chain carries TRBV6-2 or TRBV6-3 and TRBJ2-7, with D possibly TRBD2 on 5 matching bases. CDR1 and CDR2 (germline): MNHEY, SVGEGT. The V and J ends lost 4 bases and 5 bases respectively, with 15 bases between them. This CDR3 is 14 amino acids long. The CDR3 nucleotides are TGTGCCAGCAGTTTCGAACTAGTTCTCCACGAGCAGTACTTC. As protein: CASSFELVLHEQYF.

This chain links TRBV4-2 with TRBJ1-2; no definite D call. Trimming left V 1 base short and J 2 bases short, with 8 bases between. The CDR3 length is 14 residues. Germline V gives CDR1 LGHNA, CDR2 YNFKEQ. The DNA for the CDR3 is TGTGCCAGCAGCCAAGGTGTGGAGAACTATGGCTACACCTTC. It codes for CASSQGVENYGYTF.

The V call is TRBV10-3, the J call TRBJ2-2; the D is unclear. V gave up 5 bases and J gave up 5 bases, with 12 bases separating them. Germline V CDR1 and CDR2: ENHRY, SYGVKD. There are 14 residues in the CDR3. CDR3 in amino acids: CAISPSGWTGELFF. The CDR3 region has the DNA TGTGCCATCAGTCCCTCGGGTTGGACCGGGGAGCTGTTTTTT.

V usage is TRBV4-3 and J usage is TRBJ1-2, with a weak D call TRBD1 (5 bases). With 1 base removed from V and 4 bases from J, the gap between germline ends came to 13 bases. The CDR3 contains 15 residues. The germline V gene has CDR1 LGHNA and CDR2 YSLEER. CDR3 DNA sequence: TGCGCCAGCAGCCAAGTCGCAGGGTGGGGCTATGGCTACACCTTC. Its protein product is CASSQVAGWGYGYTF.